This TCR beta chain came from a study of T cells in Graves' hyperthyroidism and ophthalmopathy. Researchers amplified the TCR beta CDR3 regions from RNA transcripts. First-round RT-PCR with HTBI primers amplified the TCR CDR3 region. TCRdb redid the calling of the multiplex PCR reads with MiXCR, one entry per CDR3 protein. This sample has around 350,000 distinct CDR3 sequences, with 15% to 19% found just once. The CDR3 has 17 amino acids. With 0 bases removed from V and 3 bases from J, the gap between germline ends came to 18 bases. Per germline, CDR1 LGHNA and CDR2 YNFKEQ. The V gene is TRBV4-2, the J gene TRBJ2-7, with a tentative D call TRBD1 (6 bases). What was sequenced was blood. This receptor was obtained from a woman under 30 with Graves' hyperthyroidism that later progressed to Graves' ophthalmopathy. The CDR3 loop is CASSQELRQGIFYEQYF. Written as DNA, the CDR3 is TGTGCCAGCAGCCAAGAGCTTCGGCAGGGGATCTTCTACGAGCAGTACTTC.